This TCR beta chain appears in the sequencing data of a study of immune cell composition in non-small cell lung cancer. On the study more broadly: Most cases were lung adenocarcinoma or squamous cell carcinoma. General study points: Squamous carcinomas (roughly 80%) more often had tumour-associated clones >0.5% than adenocarcinomas (33%).

A remark on this clone: Its cognate antigen is unknown.

The normal lung sample lay at least 3 cm, and maximally far, from the tumour. The data were produced by immunoSEQ multiplex PCR, yet TCRdb's version contains in-frame clones alone and is incomplete. In the table there are 2,500 or so clones, 70% to 85% of which are singletons. Sequenced material: non-adjacent lung tissue. The sequence derives from a human donor with non-small cell lung cancer.

CDR3 sequence: CASSLKTGGGVSGNTIYF. CDR3 in DNA: TGTGCCAGCAGCCTTAAAACAGGGGGGGGAGTCTCTGGAAACACCATATATTTT. The chain couples TRBV5-4 to TRBJ1-3, with TRBD1 matching 8 bases. There are 18 residues in the CDR3. Germline-derived CDR1 and CDR2 are SGHNT and YYREEE (reference sequence). The junction had 12 bases not matched to a gene; V was cut back by 4 bases and J by 0 bases.